What follows describes a single TCR beta chain. What it recognizes is unknown. From germline, CDR1 is MNHNS and CDR2 SASEGT. The CDR3 loop spans 16 amino acids. Trimming cost V 0 bases and J 3 bases, with 13 bases left between them. These data come from a study of Ad26.COV2.S vaccination and SARS-CoV-2 variants. Study context: The trial was COV1001 and the donor's arm was Ad26.COV2.S. Study-wide results and limits: Individuals receiving vaccine had higher spike-specific TCR breadth than placebo recipients did.

The treatment here: around 19 received Ad26.COV2.S at low or high dose, single or two shots; 5 received placebo; per-sample allocation not given. Repertoires come from day 63 after the first vaccine or placebo injection. In Boston, an adult donor aged 18-55 years took part. Profiled with immunoSEQ multiplex PCR; TCRdb holds only in-frame clones, not every one. The repertoire holds around 370,000 clones, with about 85% as singletons. The material sequenced was peripheral blood, taken in a trial of Ad26.COV2.S vaccine versus placebo. The chain is built from TRBV6-1 and TRBJ2-3; D may be TRBD2 (6 bases). This receptor was identified in a person between 18 and 65 years old who received the Ad26.COV2.S COVID-19 vaccine or a placebo. The CDR3 sequence is CASSEASAGRTDTQYF. CDR3 DNA sequence: TGTGCCAGCAGTGAAGCGAGTGCGGGAAGGACAGATACGCAGTATTTT.